This T cell receptor beta chain was sequenced for a study of radiotherapy plus CTLA-4 blockade in lung cancer. Background on the study: With 25% to 40% of patients having disease control, objective responses were seen in about 17%. Overall study findings and caveats: Researchers report tumor-derived TCR clones expanding in blood after radiotherapy plus ipilimumab. The best prediction of response reportedly came from early blood T cell clone dynamics, with interferon-beta.

To note about this clone: Its antigen remains unidentified.

The ends were cut back, 2 bases at V and 4 bases at J, with 3 bases in the middle. This CDR3 has 12 amino acids. Germline CDR1 and CDR2: SEHNR and FQNEAQ (reference sequence). Clones were read by immunoSEQ multiplex PCR, and TCRdb kept only the in-frame ones, dropping some. The table lists about 60,000 clones, 60% to 80% of them singletons. Focal radiation plus CTLA-4 blockade with ipilimumab was administered to patients who had chemo-refractory metastatic non-small-cell lung cancer. This TCR was recovered from a human donor with non-small cell lung cancer who had a complete response to radiotherapy plus ipilimumab. V gene TRBV7-9 combines with J gene TRBJ2-1; D gene unclear. This sample comprised peripheral blood, obtained from a patient treated with radiotherapy plus ipilimumab. The CDR3 nucleotides read TGTGCCAGCAGCTTACAGTACAATGAGCAGTTCTTC. Translation gives CASSLQYNEQFF.